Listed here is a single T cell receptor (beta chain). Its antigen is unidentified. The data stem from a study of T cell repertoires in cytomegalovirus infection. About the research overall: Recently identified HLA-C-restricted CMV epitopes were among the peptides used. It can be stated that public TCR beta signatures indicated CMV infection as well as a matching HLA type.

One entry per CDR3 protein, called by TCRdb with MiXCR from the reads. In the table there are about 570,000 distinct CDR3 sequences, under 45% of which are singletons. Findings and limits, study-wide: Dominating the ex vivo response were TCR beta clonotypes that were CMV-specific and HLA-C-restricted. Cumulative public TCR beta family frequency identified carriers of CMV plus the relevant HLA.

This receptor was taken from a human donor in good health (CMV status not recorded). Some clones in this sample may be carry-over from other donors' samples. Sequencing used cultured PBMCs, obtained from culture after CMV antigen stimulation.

The CDR3 DNA is TGTGCCAGCAGTTATGGGGGACGGCAGCCCCAGCATTTT. This translates into CASSYGGRQPQHF. The chain couples TRBV6-6 to TRBJ1-5; D might be TRBD1 (5 bases). Per germline, CDR1 MNHNY and CDR2 SVGAGI (reference sequence). The CDR3 is 13 residues long. Trimming left V 3 bases short and J 7 bases short, with 10 bases between.